One sample yielded the 8 T cell receptor beta chains listed below, sequenced in a study of blood T cell repertoires in COVID-19. Generated by immunoSEQ multiplex PCR, the TCRdb table keeps only in-frame clones and is missing some. The repertoire includes 250,000 to 350,000 clones, about nine tenths of them detected once, and roughly 2.9% sits in the top ten. The specimen sequenced was peripheral blood. The receptors shown here come from a woman younger than 45 with COVID-19, enrolled during active disease.

The chain carries TRBV30 and TRBJ1-1; tentatively, D is TRBD1 (5 bases). The V gene's germline CDR1 is GTSNPN and CDR2 SVGIG (reference sequence). V was cut by 3 bases and J by 1 base, with 12 bases left in between. CDR3 size: 14 residues. CDR3 residues: CAWSRARANTEAFF. Written as DNA, the CDR3 is TGTGCCTGGAGCCGGGCCAGGGCGAACACTGAAGCTTTCTTT.

The V call is TRBV5-1, the J call TRBJ2-7, with a weak D call TRBD2 (6 bases). The germline gives CDR1 SGHRS, CDR2 YFSETQ. This CDR3 contains 13 residues. Trimming took off 4 bases at V and 3 bases at J, with 11 bases between the two ends. CDR3 in DNA: TGCGCCAGCAGCACTCCCGGGAGCTACGAGCAGTACTTC. Translating gives CASSTPGSYEQYF.

V and J are TRBV4-2 and TRBJ2-2; TRBD1 aligns across 10 bases. The V segment lost 4 bases and the J segment 6 bases; nucleotides outside the gene matches: 14. The germline gives CDR1 LGHNA, CDR2 YNFKEQ. CDR3 length: 18 amino acids. The CDR3 DNA sequence: TGTGCCAGCAGCCTTTGGGGGAGACAGGGGGCGATCGCCGGGGAGCTGTTTTTT. It is translated as CASSLWGRQGAIAGELFF.

The chain links TRBV27 to TRBJ1-1; the match to TRBD1 covers 8 bases. The CDR3 covers 14 residues. Losses at the gene ends were 5 bases for V and 4 bases for J; bases not matched to a gene: 6. CDR1 is MNHEY and CDR2 is SMNVEV in the germline V gene (reference sequence). CDR3 sequence: CASSGRGLATEAFF. The CDR3 DNA reads as TGTGCCAGCAGTGGCAGGGGGCTGGCCACTGAAGCTTTCTTT.

This clone was picked up a small number of times. The chain couples TRBV20-1 to TRBJ1-1; 8 bases fit TRBD1. The CDR3 runs to 11 residues. Germline lookup yields CDR1 DFQATT and CDR2 SNEGSKA (reference sequence). DNA for the CDR3: TGCAAGGGACAGGCGGGAACTGAAGCTTTCTTT. Encoded protein: CKGQAGTEAFF.

J is TRBJ1-2 and V is TRBV5-1; weak D call: TRBD1 (6 bases). The germline V and J ends were trimmed by 7 bases and 8 bases, with 15 bases remaining between them. This CDR3 region has 12 residues. Germline V gene sequence: CDR1 SGHRS, CDR2 YFSETQ. The CDR3 loop reads CASAAKGGGYTF. CDR3 nucleotide sequence: TGCGCCAGCGCGGCCAAAGGGGGAGGCTACACCTTC. Supplemented by reference TRBV5-1 and TRBJ1-2, the full variable domain reads KAGVTQTPRYLIKTRGQQVTLSCSPISGHRSVSWYQQTPGQGLQFLFEYFSETQRNKGNFPGRFSGRQFSNSRSEMNVSTLELGDSALYLCASAAKGGGYTFGSGTRLTVV.

The chain combines TRBV5-5 with TRBJ2-7, with D maybe TRBD2 (7 bases). The CDR3 is 16 residues long. CDR1 SGHKS and CDR2 YYEKEE come from the germline V gene (reference sequence). V was cut by 4 bases and J by 3 bases, with 20 bases left in between. The CDR3 DNA is TGTGCCAGCAGCGCGGGGGCAGCATCCCCTCTCTACGAGCAGTACTTC. Its protein product is CASSAGAASPLYEQYF. Together with reference TRBV5-5 and TRBJ2-7, the CDR3 gives the full variable domain: DAGVTQSPTHLIKTRGQQVTLRCSPISGHKSVSWYQQVLGQGPQFIFQYYEKEERGRGNFPDRFSARQFPNYSSELNVNALLLGDSALYLCASSAGAASPLYEQYFGPGTRLTVT.

This clone was recorded once. The chain links TRBV11-2 to TRBJ2-7; D may be TRBD2 (7 bases). The CDR3 covers 15 residues. The ends were cut back, 5 bases at V and 5 bases at J, with 19 bases in the middle. Germline V CDR1 and CDR2: SGHAT, FQNNGV. CDR3 coding DNA: TGTGCCAGCAGCGCCTTCGGGGGGCTCGCGAACGAGCAGTACTTC. This encodes CASSAFGGLANEQYF.